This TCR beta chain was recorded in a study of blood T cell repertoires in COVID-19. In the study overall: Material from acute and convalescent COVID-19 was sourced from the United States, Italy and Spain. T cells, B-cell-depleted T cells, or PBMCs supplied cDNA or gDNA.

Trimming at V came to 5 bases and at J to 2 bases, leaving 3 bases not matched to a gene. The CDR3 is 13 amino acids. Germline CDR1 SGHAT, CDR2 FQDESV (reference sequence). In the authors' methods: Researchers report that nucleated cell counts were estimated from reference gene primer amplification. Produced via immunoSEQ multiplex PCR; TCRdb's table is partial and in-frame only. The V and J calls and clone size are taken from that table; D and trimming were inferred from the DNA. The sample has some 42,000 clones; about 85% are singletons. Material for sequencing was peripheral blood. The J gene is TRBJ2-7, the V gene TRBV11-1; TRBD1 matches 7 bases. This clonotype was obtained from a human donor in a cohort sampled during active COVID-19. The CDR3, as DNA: TGTGCCAGCAGCCAGGGACAGCCCTACGAGCAGTACTTC. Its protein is CASSQGQPYEQYF. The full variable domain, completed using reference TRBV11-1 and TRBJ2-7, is EAEVAQSPRYKITEKSQAVAFWCDPISGHATLYWYRQILGQGPELLVQFQDESVVDDSQLPKDRFSAERLKGVDSTLKIQPAELGDSAMYLCASSQGQPYEQYFGPGTRLTVT.